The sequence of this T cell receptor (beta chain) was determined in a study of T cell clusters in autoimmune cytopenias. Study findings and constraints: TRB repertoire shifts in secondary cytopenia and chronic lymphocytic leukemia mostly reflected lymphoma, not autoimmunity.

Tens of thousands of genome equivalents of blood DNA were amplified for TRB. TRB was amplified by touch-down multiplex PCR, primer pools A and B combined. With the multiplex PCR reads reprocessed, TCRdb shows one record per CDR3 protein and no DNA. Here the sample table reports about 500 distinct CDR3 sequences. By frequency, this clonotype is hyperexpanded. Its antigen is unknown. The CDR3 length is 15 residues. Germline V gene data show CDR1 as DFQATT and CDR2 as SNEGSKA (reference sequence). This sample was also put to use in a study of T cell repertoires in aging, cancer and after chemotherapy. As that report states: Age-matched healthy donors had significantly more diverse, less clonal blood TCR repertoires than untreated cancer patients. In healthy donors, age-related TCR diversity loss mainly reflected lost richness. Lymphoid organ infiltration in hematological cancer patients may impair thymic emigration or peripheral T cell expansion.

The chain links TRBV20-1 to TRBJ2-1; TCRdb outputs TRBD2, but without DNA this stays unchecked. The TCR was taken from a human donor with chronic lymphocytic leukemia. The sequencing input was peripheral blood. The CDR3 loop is CSARDQRGVYNEQFF.